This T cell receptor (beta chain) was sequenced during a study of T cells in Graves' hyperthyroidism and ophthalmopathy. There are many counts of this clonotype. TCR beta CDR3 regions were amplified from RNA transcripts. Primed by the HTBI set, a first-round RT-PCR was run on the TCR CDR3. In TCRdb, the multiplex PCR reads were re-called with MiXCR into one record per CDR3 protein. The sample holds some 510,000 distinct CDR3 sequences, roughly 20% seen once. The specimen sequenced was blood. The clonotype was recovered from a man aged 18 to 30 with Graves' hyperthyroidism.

The CDR3 protein is CAISETQTGVGPEAFF. The CDR3 nucleotides are TGTGCCATCAGTGAAACCCAGACAGGGGTAGGACCTGAAGCTTTCTTT. The V gene is TRBV10-3, the J gene TRBJ1-1, with TRBD1 matching 8 bases. This CDR3 spans 16 amino acids. In germline, CDR1 is ENHRY, CDR2 SYGVKD. V gave up 3 bases and J gave up 6 bases; unmatched junction bases: 12.